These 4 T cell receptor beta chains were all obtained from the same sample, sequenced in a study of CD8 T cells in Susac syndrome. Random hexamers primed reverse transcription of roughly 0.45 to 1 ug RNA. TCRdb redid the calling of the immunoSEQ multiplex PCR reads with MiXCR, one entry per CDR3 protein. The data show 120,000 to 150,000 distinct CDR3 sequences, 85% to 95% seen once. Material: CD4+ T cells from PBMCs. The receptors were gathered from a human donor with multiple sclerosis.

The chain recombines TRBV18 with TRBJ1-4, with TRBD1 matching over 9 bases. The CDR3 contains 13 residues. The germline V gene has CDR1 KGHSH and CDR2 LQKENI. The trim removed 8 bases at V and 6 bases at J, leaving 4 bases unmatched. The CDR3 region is CASARDRDEKLFF. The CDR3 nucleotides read TGTGCCAGCGCCCGGGACAGGGATGAAAAACTGTTTTTT. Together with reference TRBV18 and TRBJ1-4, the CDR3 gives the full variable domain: NAGVMQNPRHLVRRRGQEARLRCSPMKGHSHVYWYRQLPEEGLKFMVYLQKENIIDESGMPKERFSAEFPKEGPSILRIQQVVRGDSAAYFCASARDRDEKLFFGSGTQLSVL.

The CDR3 region is CASSYSREMGEAFF. The DNA of the CDR3 is TGTGCCAGCAGTTACTCGAGGGAAATGGGCGAAGCTTTCTTT. This chain links TRBV6-5 with TRBJ1-1, with unresolved D. V lost 0 bases and J 8 bases, leaving 13 bases between the germline ends. The germline V gene has CDR1 MNHEY and CDR2 SVGAGI. The CDR3 covers 14 residues.

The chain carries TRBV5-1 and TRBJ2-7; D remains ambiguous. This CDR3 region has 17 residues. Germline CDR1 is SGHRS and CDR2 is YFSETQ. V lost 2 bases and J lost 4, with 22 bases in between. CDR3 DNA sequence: TGCGCCAGCAGCTTCCGGATCAACCCGCAGTCAACTTACGAGCAGTACTTC. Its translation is CASSFRINPQSTYEQYF.

This chain's CDR3 is CASSPPGQGGETQYF. The CDR3 coding sequence is TGTGCCAGCAGCCCTCCGGGACAGGGAGGAGAGACCCAGTACTTC. This chain joins TRBV5-4 and TRBJ2-5, with 9 bases matching TRBD1. The trim removed 4 bases at V and 4 bases at J, leaving 8 bases unmatched. Germline V gene data show CDR1 as SGHNT and CDR2 as YYREEE (reference sequence). The CDR3 length is 15 residues. Combining the CDR3 with reference TRBV5-4 and TRBJ2-5 gives the whole variable domain ETGVTQSPTHLIKTRGQQVTLRCSSQSGHNTVSWYQQALGQGPQFIFQYYREEENGRGNFPPRFSGLQFPNYSSELNVNALELDDSALYLCASSPPGQGGETQYFGPGTRLLVL.